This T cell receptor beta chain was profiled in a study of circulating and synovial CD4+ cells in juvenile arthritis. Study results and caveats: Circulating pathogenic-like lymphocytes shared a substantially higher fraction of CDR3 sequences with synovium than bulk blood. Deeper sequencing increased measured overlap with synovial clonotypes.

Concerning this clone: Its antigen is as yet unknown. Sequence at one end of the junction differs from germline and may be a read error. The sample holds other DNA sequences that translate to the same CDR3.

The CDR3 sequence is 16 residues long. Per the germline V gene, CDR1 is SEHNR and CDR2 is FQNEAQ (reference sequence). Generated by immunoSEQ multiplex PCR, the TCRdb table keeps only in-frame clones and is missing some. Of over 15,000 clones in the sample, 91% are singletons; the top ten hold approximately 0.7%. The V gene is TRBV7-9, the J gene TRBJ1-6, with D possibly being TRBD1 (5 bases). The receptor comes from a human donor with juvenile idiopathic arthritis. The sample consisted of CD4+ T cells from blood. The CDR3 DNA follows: TGTGCCAGCAGCTTCCTCTCAGACAGCTATAATTCCCCCCTCCACTTT. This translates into CASSFLSDSYNSPLHF.